The T cell receptor (beta chain) under discussion was sequenced for a study of cytomegalovirus exposure and HLA in healthy donors. Study conclusions and caveats: Most TCR sequences showed up rarely, but some public TCRs showed up in many donors. High specificity and sensitivity for cytomegalovirus status were reported for the classifier.

For this clone: Antigen unknown.

The donors were part of the roughly 130-subject validation cohort, which stood apart from the roughly 670-subject first cohort. V lost 5 bases and J 0 bases, leaving 7 bases between the germline ends. The CDR3 runs to 13 residues. CDR1 is MNHEY and CDR2 is SMNVEV in the germline V gene (reference sequence). The data were produced by immunoSEQ multiplex PCR, yet TCRdb's version contains in-frame clones alone and is incomplete. The sample gives some 180,000 clones, approximately 86% of which show up once; more than 5.5% is in the top ten. The sequencing sample was made of PBMCs. The chain uses TRBV27 and TRBJ1-2; D unclear. The TCR originated in a man aged 30 to 39 in good health and CMV-seropositive. The CDR3 DNA is TGTGCCAGCAGTCCCACAGCTAACTATGGCTACACCTTC. Residues: CASSPTANYGYTF.